Listed below are T cell receptor beta chains from one sample, sequenced in a study of T cell changes during pregnancy in multiple sclerosis. Produced via immunoSEQ multiplex PCR; TCRdb's table is partial and in-frame only. In the table there are tens of thousands of clones, around 90% of which are singletons. Source: CD4+ T cells from peripheral blood mononuclear cells, taken in the first trimester of pregnancy. These receptors were taken from a female donor with multiple sclerosis, enrolled in a pregnancy study. Each CDR3 is given with its conserved first and last residue. D genes are given only for firm matches. Clone size appears in some rows only: once, few, many, or a class for an expanded clone.

V gene,D gene,clone size,J gene,CDR3 DNA,CDR3 protein
TRBV5-1,NA,NA,TRBJ2-1,TGCGCCAGCAGCTTCGGAGACTACAATGAGCAGTTCTTC,CASSFGDYNEQFF
TRBV7-3,NA,NA,TRBJ2-3,TGTGCCAGCAGCAATCCCGGGGATACGCAGTATTTT,CASSNPGDTQYF
TRBV19,NA,NA,TRBJ2-3,TGTGCCAGCCACCCGGGAAACACAGATACGCAGTATTTT,CASHPGNTDTQYF
TRBV7-9,TRBD1,NA,TRBJ2-5,TGTGCCAGCAGCCCAGGGGGCGGTGAGACCCAGTACTTC,CASSPGGGETQYF
TRBV15,TRBD2,once,TRBJ2-1,TGTGCCACCAGCAACGGACTAGCGGGAAACTACAATGAGCAGCTCTTC,CATSNGLAGNYNEQLF
TRBV5-1,TRBD2,NA,TRBJ2-7,TGCGCCAGCAGCTTGACTAGCGGGGCCTACGAGCAGTACTTC,CASSLTSGAYEQYF
TRBV7-6,NA,NA,TRBJ1-1,TGTGCCAGCAGCTTAGGACAGAACACTGAAGCTTTCTTT,CASSLGQNTEAFF
TRBV7-2,NA,once,TRBJ2-7,TGTGCCAGCAGCTTAGGGGAGGTCTACTACGAGCAGTACTTC,CASSLGEVYYEQYF
TRBV5-4,TRBD1,NA,TRBJ1-2,TGTGCCAGCAGCATAGACAGGGGTTGGTTCTACACCTTC,CASSIDRGWFYTF
TRBV18,NA,NA,TRBJ2-2,TGTGCCAGCTCACCACCCGGCAGGGCCACCGGGGAGCTGTTTTTT,CASSPPGRATGELFF
TRBV30,TRBD1,few,TRBJ1-5,TGTGCCTGGGGGGGACAGGTGGTGGGTCAGCCCCAGCATTTT,CAWGGQVVGQPQHF
TRBV6-6,NA,NA,TRBJ2-6,TGTGCCAGCAGCGGGGAGGCTGGGGCCAACGTCCTGACTTTC,CASSGEAGANVLTF
TRBV7-9,NA,NA,TRBJ1-2,TGTGCCAGCAGCTTAATGCAGGGTATGGGCTACACCTTC,CASSLMQGMGYTF
TRBV7-2,NA,NA,TRBJ1-5,TGTGCCAGCAGCTTAGCTCCGCCTCAGGCCCAGCATTTT,CASSLAPPQAQHF
TRBV29-1,NA,NA,TRBJ1-4,TGCAGCGTTGAAGGTGGGGGCGCAACTAATGAAAAACTGTTTTTT,CSVEGGGATNEKLFF
TRBV30,TRBD1,NA,TRBJ1-5,TGTGCCTGGAGTGTTAGGGACAGGGTCAATCAGCCCCAGCATTTT,CAWSVRDRVNQPQHF
TRBV19,TRBD1,NA,TRBJ1-5,TGTGCCAGTAGTAGTCAGGGACAGGGACCGTATCAGCCCCAGCATTTT,CASSSQGQGPYQPQHF
TRBV11-2,NA,once,TRBJ2-7,TGTGCCAGCAGCTTATACTACTCGGGGGATTACGAGCAGTACTTC,CASSLYYSGDYEQYF
TRBV18,TRBD1,NA,TRBJ1-1,TGTGCCAGCGCACGAACAGGGGGCAGGAACACTGAAGCTTTCTTT,CASARTGGRNTEAFF
TRBV10-3,NA,NA,TRBJ1-3,TGTGCCATCAGTCCGGGTGGAAACACCATATATTTT,CAISPGGNTIYF
TRBV7-2,TRBD1,NA,TRBJ2-7,TGTGCCAGCAGGGTGCAGCAGAGGACAGGGGCTAGCGAGCAGTACTTC,CASRVQQRTGASEQYF
TRBV7-7,TRBD2,NA,TRBJ2-1,TGTGCCAGCAGCTTAGGGACTAGCGGGACTGCCTACAATGAGCAGTTCTTC,CASSLGTSGTAYNEQFF
TRBV5-1,NA,NA,TRBJ1-2,TGCGCCAGCAGCCCTGGGGGCGGCAACTATGGCTACACCTTC,CASSPGGGNYGYTF
TRBV30,TRBD1,medium-sized,TRBJ1-3,TGTGCCTGGTCGAGGGACAGTGGCTCTGGAAACACCATATATTTT,CAWSRDSGSGNTIYF
TRBV9,TRBD2,NA,TRBJ2-1,TGTGCCAGCAGCGTAGAGGCTAGCGGGAGGATTAGGAATGAGCAGTTCTTC,CASSVEASGRIRNEQFF
TRBV18,NA,NA,TRBJ1-6,TGTGCCAGCTCACCAGCAGGGGATAATTCACCCCTCCACTTT,CASSPAGDNSPLHF
TRBV6-5,NA,NA,TRBJ1-2,TGTGCCACCACGACCTTCCCGGAGTCTGCCTATGGCTACACCTTC,CATTTFPESAYGYTF
TRBV28,NA,NA,TRBJ1-5,TGTGCCAGCAGGAGGGGGGGGAATCAGCCCCAGCATTTT,CASRRGGNQPQHF
TRBV7-3,NA,NA,TRBJ2-3,TGTGCCAGCAGCCCGACTAGGCACACAGATACGCAGTATTTT,CASSPTRHTDTQYF
TRBV28,TRBD2,NA,TRBJ2-7,TGTGCCAGCAGTTTTCTAGCGGGGGCCTACGAGCAGTACTTC,CASSFLAGAYEQYF
TRBV7-6,NA,NA,TRBJ2-1,TGTGCCAGCAGCTTAGCCCACAGGGAAAACCACAATGAGCAGTTCTTC,CASSLAHRENHNEQFF
TRBV10-2,NA,few,TRBJ1-1,TGCGCCAGCAGTTCGACGACGGGGAACACTGAAGCTTTCTTT,CASSSTTGNTEAFF
TRBV19,TRBD2,NA,TRBJ2-7,TGTGCCAGCCGCGCTTTGACTAGCGGGGAGGGTGAGCAGTACTTC,CASRALTSGEGEQYF
TRBV6-1,NA,NA,TRBJ1-3,TGTGCCAGCAGTCCAACTACCAGCTCTGGAAACACCATATATTTT,CASSPTTSSGNTIYF
TRBV29-1,NA,NA,TRBJ1-1,TGCAGCGCTCGGGGGGTCTACACTGAAGCTTTCTTT,CSARGVYTEAFF
TRBV9,NA,NA,TRBJ2-1,TGTGCCAGCAGCGTTAGCGGTAGCTCCTACAATGAGCAGTTCTTC,CASSVSGSSYNEQFF
TRBV9,TRBD2,once,TRBJ2-1,TGTGCCAGCAGCGCCGCGGGAGTCAATGAGCAGTTCTTC,CASSAAGVNEQFF
TRBV19,NA,NA,TRBJ1-5,TGTGCCAGTAGTATACCTGGGGCAGGCTACAATCAGCCCCAGCATTTT,CASSIPGAGYNQPQHF
TRBV9,TRBD2,NA,TRBJ2-1,TGTGCCAGCAGCCAAGCCGGACTAGCGGGAGAGCAGTTCTTC,CASSQAGLAGEQFF
TRBV14,NA,NA,TRBJ2-2,TGTGCCAGCAGCTTATGGACTGATAACACCGGGGAGCTGTTTTTT,CASSLWTDNTGELFF
TRBV28,NA,NA,TRBJ1-2,TGTGCCAGCTCGGGACTTACCTATGGCTACACCTTC,CASSGLTYGYTF
TRBV28,NA,NA,TRBJ2-7,TGTGCCAGCAGTTTATTTCCCCAAAAACTCGAGCAGTACTTC,CASSLFPQKLEQYF
TRBV7-8,TRBD1,NA,TRBJ2-5,TGTGCCAGCAGCCTTGGACAGGGGGCTATTGAGACCCAGTACTTC,CASSLGQGAIETQYF
TRBV5-1,NA,NA,TRBJ2-2,TGCGCCAGCAGCCTAGGGACATTGAACACCGGGGAGCTGTTTTTT,CASSLGTLNTGELFF
TRBV15,NA,NA,TRBJ2-7,TGTGCCACCAGCCCGGACAGACCGACGTTTGCGCAGTACTTC,CATSPDRPTFAQYF